The 4 T cell receptor beta chains below come from one sample, sequenced in a study of radiation and T cells in renal cell carcinoma (dated by TCRdb to about 2020). Libraries came from the immunoSEQ multiplex PCR assay. TCRdb retrieved this table from immuneACCESS and kept in-frame rearrangements only. Not all clones are present; in checked studies, unresolved V genes account for under half, and no reason is known for the remainder. Within this sample are about 88,000 clones, with about 88% of them counted one time only. The top ten clonotypes cover almost 8% of the sample. According to the study, the label for this sample's time point signals: baseline pretreatment blood. What this sample's treatment or condition label stands for: 15 Gy SBRT to primary tumor, nephrectomy 4 weeks later. This specimen was blood, taken from a patient whose treatment included radiotherapy and nephrectomy. All receptors come from a man aged 45-65 years with renal cell carcinoma.

V usage is TRBV6-5 and J usage is TRBJ1-2; TRBD1 matches at 7 bases. The CDR3 is 15 residues long. After removal of 6 bases from V and 6 bases from J, the junction contained 13 bases not matched to a gene. CDR1 and CDR2 from the germline V gene are MNHEY and SVGAGI. CDR3: CASRTITGVNDGYTF. In DNA, the CDR3 is TGTGCCAGCAGGACTATCACAGGGGTGAACGATGGCTACACCTTC.

The V and J genes are TRBV10-3 and TRBJ1-4; no firm D call. This CDR3 is built from 15 residues. CDR1 is ENHRY, CDR2 SYGVKD, per germline. The germline V and J ends were trimmed by 3 bases and 4 bases, with 12 bases remaining between them. For the CDR3, the DNA is TGTGCCATCAGTGATGGACGGAGAGGTAATGAAAAACTGTTTTTT. Protein product: CAISDGRRGNEKLFF.

CDR3 in amino acids: CASSPDEVRAGQPQHF. The CDR3 coding sequence is TGTGCCAGCTCACCAGATGAGGTACGGGCGGGTCAGCCCCAGCATTTT. The V call is TRBV18, the J call TRBJ1-5; the D is unclear. The CDR3 contains 16 residues. The germline gives CDR1 KGHSH, CDR2 LQKENI. Trimming took 2 bases from V and 6 from J, leaving 17 bases between them.

The chain has TRBV7-2 and TRBJ2-6; D may be TRBD1 (6 bases). Germline V lookup: CDR1 SGHTA, CDR2 FQGNSA. V dropped 4 bases and J dropped 5 bases, with 9 bases sitting between them. The CDR3 has 14 residues. CDR3 nucleotides: TGTGCCAGCAGCTCCCGGGACAGGGCCAACGTCCTGACTTTC. It codes for CASSSRDRANVLTF. The complete variable domain, with remaining parts taken from reference TRBV7-2 and TRBJ2-6, reads GAGVSQSPSNKVTEKGKDVELRCDPISGHTALYWYRQSLGQGLEFLIYFQGNSAPDKSGLPSDRFSAERTGGSVSTLTIQRTQQEDSAVYLCASSSRDRANVLTFGAGSRLTVL.